This is a list of T cell receptor beta chains from one sample in a study of CD8 T cells in ankylosing spondylitis. TCRdb independently ran MiXCR on the 5' RACE reads; one entry per CDR3 protein. The table lists over 450,000 distinct CDR3 sequences, roughly 13% of them singletons. Sequenced sample: blood, either unsorted or a sorted T cell fraction (not recorded which). These receptors were taken from a male donor with ankylosing spondylitis. Both conserved end residues are part of each CDR3. A D gene is named only where the DNA matches it firmly. Size is stated for part of the rows, as once, few or many counts, or as a class when the clone is expanded.

j_gene	abundance	d_gene	v_gene	CDR3nt	CDR3aa
TRBJ2-1	few	NA	TRBV29-1	TGCAGCGTGAAAACGGGGGAGCAGTTCTTC	CSVKTGEQFF
TRBJ2-7	many	TRBD2	TRBV2	TGTGCCAGCGATACCGGGACTAGCGGCTTATACGAGCAGTACTTC	CASDTGTSGLYEQYF
TRBJ1-2	few	NA	TRBV7-9	TGTGCCAGCAGCACCCGACATACCGATGGCTACACCTTC	CASSTRHTDGYTF
TRBJ2-1	many	TRBD2	TRBV5-1	TGCGCCAGCAGCTTGGTCCCGGGACTAGCGGGAGGGTCTGGCAGCTCCTACAATGAGCAGTTCTTC	CASSLVPGLAGGSGSSYNEQFF
TRBJ2-3	few	NA	TRBV12-3/TRBV12-4	TGTGCCAGCAGCAACGTTCAGTCGACCGGCACAGATACGCAGTATTTT	CASSNVQSTGTDTQYF
TRBJ2-7	many	NA	TRBV5-1	TGCGCCAGCAGCAATGACAGAGGGGGAGAATACGAGCAGTACTTC	CASSNDRGGEYEQYF
TRBJ2-5	NA	NA	TRBV7-6	TGTGCCAGCAGCTTAAGCGCAGTAAGGCAAGAGACCCAGTACTTC	CASSLSAVRQETQYF
TRBJ2-1	few	NA	TRBV27	TGTGCCAGCAGTCCCTGGCCTTGGGGCATGGGGTTCTTC	CASSPWPWGMGFF
TRBJ1-1	NA	NA	TRBV6-2/TRBV6-3	TGTGCCAGCAGGAGGGACACAATGAACACTGAAGCTTTCTTT	CASRRDTMNTEAFF
TRBJ1-5	NA	NA	TRBV27	TGTGCCAGCAGTTCGCTAAGCACAGGGAGCAATCAGCCCCAGCATTTT	CASSSLSTGSNQPQHF
TRBJ2-5	once	NA	TRBV9	TGTCCAGGAAGGAAACAGGACAGCCAAGAGACCCAGTACTTC	CPGRKQDSQETQYF
TRBJ2-1	NA	NA	TRBV5-1	TGCGCCAGCAGCCGAGTAGGGAGTTACTCCTACAATGAGCAGTTCTTC	CASSRVGSYSYNEQFF
TRBJ2-1	few	NA	TRBV6-6	TGTGCCAGCTCCAGGGGTATCGATGAGCAGTTCTTC	CASSRGIDEQFF
TRBJ2-5	NA	TRBD1	TRBV19	TGTGCCAGTAGTAGGGGACAGGGGGCTCTTGAGACCCAGTACTTC	CASSRGQGALETQYF
TRBJ2-1	NA	NA	TRBV6-5	NA	CASSSSQSSYNEQFF
TRBJ2-1	NA	NA	TRBV2	TGTGCCAGCACCCAAAGACTAGGGGAGAATGAGCAGTTCTTC	CASTQRLGENEQFF
TRBJ2-2	few	TRBD1	TRBV20-1	TGCAGTGCCAGTTTCGAGCCGCCCGGGACAGGGCGAACCGGGGAGCTGTTTTTT	CSASFEPPGTGRTGELFF
TRBJ2-1	few	NA	TRBV12-3/TRBV12-4	TGTGCCAGCAGTTTAGTTTTACGTGTAATGCAAGGGGACTCACGAGGGTACAATGAGCAGTTCTTC	CASSLVLRVMQGDSRGYNEQFF
TRBJ2-1	NA	TRBD2	TRBV6-2/TRBV6-3	TGTGCCAGCACCGATGGACCGGGACTACTCAACAATGAGCAGTTCTTC	CASTDGPGLLNNEQFF
TRBJ2-1	few	NA	TRBV18	TGTGCCAGCTCACCGCTGGTGGACAATGAGCAGTTCTTC	CASSPLVDNEQFF
TRBJ2-7	many	TRBD1	TRBV5-1	TGCGCCAGCAGGGGGGACAGCTACTACGAGCAGTACTTC	CASRGDSYYEQYF
TRBJ2-5	many	TRBD2	TRBV7-2	TGTGCCAGCAGCTCTGGACTAGCTCAAGAGACCCAGTACTTC	CASSSGLAQETQYF
TRBJ2-1	many	NA	TRBV24-1	TGTGCCACCAGTGATGTAACCGCACAGCAGTTCTTC	CATSDVTAQQFF
TRBJ1-5	many	NA	TRBV7-9	TGTGCCAGCAGCTTGGGGCCCGAAGCCCAGCATTTT	CASSLGPEAQHF
TRBJ2-2	many	NA	TRBV7-8	TGTGCCAGCAGCTTCGGACTATCGAACACCGGGGAGCTGTTTTTT	CASSFGLSNTGELFF
TRBJ2-1	many	TRBD1	TRBV10-3	TGTGCCAGCGGGACAGGGGTGCGCTCCTACAATGAGCAGTTCTTC	CASGTGVRSYNEQFF
TRBJ2-7	NA	TRBD2	TRBV3-1	TGTGCCAGCAGCCAGCTTACTAGCGCGAATCCCTACGAGCAGTACTTC	CASSQLTSANPYEQYF
TRBJ2-1	NA	TRBD1	TRBV20-1	TGCAGTGCTAGAGCACCCTCGACAGGGCCCAATGAGCAGTTCTTC	CSARAPSTGPNEQFF
TRBJ2-3	few	NA	TRBV12-3/TRBV12-4	TGTGCCAGCAGTTTAGCGGAGGGTGGAACGCAGTATTTT	CASSLAEGGTQYF